This T cell receptor (beta chain) was captured by sequencing in a study of response to subunit inactivated influenza vaccine. A single record per CDR3 protein comes from TCRdb applying MiXCR to the RT-PCR reads. The table shows 550,000 to 600,000 distinct CDR3 sequences, with around 11% occurring only once. Per the germline V gene, CDR1 is MDHEN and CDR2 is SYDVKM. CDR3 length equals 15 residues. The V and J ends lost 8 bases and 2 bases respectively, with 18 bases between them. Concerning this clonotype itself: Its antigen is currently unknown. One base away lies a much larger clone, so this may be a sequencing read error.

Regarding the study as a whole: Authors suggested that a seasonal influenza vaccination recruits few new T cells each time.

This specimen was PBMCs from blood, taken on the day of vaccination. The chain links TRBV28 to TRBJ2-5; D is uncertain. The clonotype originates from a middle-aged man who received an inactivated influenza vaccine. This chain's CDR3 is CASLHGSLGQETQYF. In DNA form, the CDR3 reads TGTGCCAGCCTACACGGAAGTTTGGGACAAGAGACCCAGTACTTC.